This entry is about one T cell receptor (beta chain). Noted time point: newly diagnosed GD, antithyroid drugs for less than 3 months. PBMCs provided the RNA from which the TCR library was made. V dropped 6 bases and J dropped 7; count of bases not matched to a gene: 13. There are 14 residues in the CDR3. Germline V gene data show CDR1 as DFQATT and CDR2 as SNEGSKA (reference sequence). This sample is part of a study of regulatory T cells in long-lasting Graves disease. The TCR beta library used iRepertoire HTBI primers with Arm-PCR amplification of CDR3. One entry per CDR3 protein results from TCRdb running MiXCR on the multiplex PCR reads. The profile covers some 600,000 distinct CDR3 sequences, with roughly 15% appearing a single time and around 11% taken by the ten largest. These sequences were also reported in another study, on T cells in Graves' hyperthyroidism and ophthalmopathy.

This specimen consisted of peripheral blood mononuclear cells (PBMCs), obtained at new diagnosis, from a patient treated with antithyroid drugs. The V and J genes are TRBV20-1 and TRBJ2-7; 9 bases line up with TRBD2. The TCR sequence derives from a man aged 18-30 years with Graves disease. The CDR3 region is CSASGASGTEEQYF. DNA for the CDR3: TGCAGTGCCTCCGGGGCTAGCGGGACTGAAGAGCAGTACTTC.